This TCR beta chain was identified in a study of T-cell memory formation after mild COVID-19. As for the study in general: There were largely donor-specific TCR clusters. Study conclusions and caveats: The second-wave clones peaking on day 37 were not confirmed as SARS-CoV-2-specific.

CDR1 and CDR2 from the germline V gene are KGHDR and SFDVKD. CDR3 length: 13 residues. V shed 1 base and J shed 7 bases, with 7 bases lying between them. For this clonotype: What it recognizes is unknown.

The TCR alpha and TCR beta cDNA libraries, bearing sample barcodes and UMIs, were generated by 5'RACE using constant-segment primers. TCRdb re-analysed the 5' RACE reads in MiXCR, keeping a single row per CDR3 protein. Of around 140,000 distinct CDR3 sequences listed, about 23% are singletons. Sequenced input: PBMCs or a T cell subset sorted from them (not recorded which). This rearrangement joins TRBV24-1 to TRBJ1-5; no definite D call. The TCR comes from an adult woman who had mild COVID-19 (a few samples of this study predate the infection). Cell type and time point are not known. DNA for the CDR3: TGTGCCACCAGTGATTTAGAGGGACAGCCCCAGCATTTT. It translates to CATSDLEGQPQHF.